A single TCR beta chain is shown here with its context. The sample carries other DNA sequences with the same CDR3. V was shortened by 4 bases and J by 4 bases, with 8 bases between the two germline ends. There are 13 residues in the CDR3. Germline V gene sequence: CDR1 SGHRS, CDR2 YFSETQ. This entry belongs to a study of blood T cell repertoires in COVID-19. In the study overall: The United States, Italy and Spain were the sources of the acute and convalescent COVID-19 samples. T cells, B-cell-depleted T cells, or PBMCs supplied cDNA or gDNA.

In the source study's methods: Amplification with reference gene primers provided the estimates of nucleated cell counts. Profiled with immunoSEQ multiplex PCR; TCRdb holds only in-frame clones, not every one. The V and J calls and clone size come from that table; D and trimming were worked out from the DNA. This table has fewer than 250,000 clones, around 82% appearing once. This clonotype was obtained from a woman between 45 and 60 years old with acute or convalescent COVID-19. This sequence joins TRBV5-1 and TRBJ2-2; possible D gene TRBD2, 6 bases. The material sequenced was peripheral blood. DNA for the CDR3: TGCGCCAGCAGCCCGGAGGGCACCGGGGAGCTGTTTTTT. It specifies CASSPEGTGELFF.